A single sample is the source of the 22 T cell receptor beta chains below, sequenced in a study of T cells after somatic rescue of genetic block. Clones were sequenced by immunoSEQ multiplex PCR, and TCRdb holds only the in-frame ones, with some missing. In the table there are more than 10,000 clones, approximately 81% of which are singletons. Sequenced material: peripheral blood mononuclear cells (PBMCs). Source of these receptors: a boy aged 5-17 years.

The J gene is TRBJ2-4, the V gene TRBV5-8; 7 nucleotides match TRBD1. The V gene end was trimmed by 4 bases and the J gene end by 1 base; junction bases not matched to a gene: 5. CDR3 length: 15 amino acids. Germline V gives CDR1 SGHTS, CDR2 YDEGEE. The CDR3 loop is CASSQGVLAKNIQYF. The CDR3 DNA follows: TGTGCCAGCAGCCAGGGGGTTTTGGCCAAAAACATTCAGTACTTC.

V gene TRBV28 combines with J gene TRBJ2-7; 8 bases map to TRBD2. This CDR3 region has 15 residues. J was trimmed by 2 bases and V by 6 bases; bases with no gene match: 9. The germline V gene has CDR1 MDHEN and CDR2 SYDVKM. DNA for the CDR3: TGTGCCAGCAGGCTTGGCGGGAGGCCCACCTACGAGCAGTACTTC. This codes for CASRLGGRPTYEQYF. Full variable domain (missing parts from reference TRBV28 and TRBJ2-7): DVKVTQSSRYLVKRTGEKVFLECVQDMDHENMFWYRQDPGLGLRLIYFSYDVKMKEKGDIPEGYSVSREKKERFSLILESASTNQTSMYLCASRLGGRPTYEQYFGPGTRLTVT.

V and J are TRBV11-2 and TRBJ1-1, with D maybe TRBD1 (6 bases). There are 14 residues in the CDR3. The V end lost 5 bases, the J end lost 0 bases, and 10 bases lay between the germline ends. From germline, CDR1 is SGHAT and CDR2 FQNNGV. CDR3 loop: CASSLNRVNTEAFF. In DNA form, the CDR3 reads TGTGCCAGCAGCCTCAACAGGGTGAACACTGAAGCTTTCTTT.

This clone was counted a few times. The V call is TRBV5-1, the J call TRBJ1-2; D not certain. The germline V and J ends were trimmed by 0 bases and 7 bases, with 10 bases remaining between them. Germline assignment: CDR1 SGHRS and CDR2 YFSETQ. The CDR3 has 13 residues. CDR3: CASSLGQAGGYTF. The CDR3 nucleotides are TGCGCCAGCAGCTTGGGGCAGGCCGGTGGCTACACCTTC.

The chain uses TRBV6-1 and TRBJ1-1; D is perhaps TRBD1 (6 bases). V lost 5 bases and J 4 bases, leaving 17 bases between the germline ends. Germline CDR1 reads MNHNS; CDR2 reads SASEGT. The CDR3 has 15 residues. Here the CDR3 DNA reads TGTGCCAGCAGTAAAAGGGGGGGAGTGGGCACTGAAGCTTTCTTT. Amino acid sequence: CASSKRGGVGTEAFF.

The chain uses TRBV7-2 and TRBJ1-2, with D uncertain. Looked up from germline, CDR1 is SGHTA and CDR2 is FQGNSA. V dropped 3 bases and J dropped 4 bases, with 6 bases sitting between them. This CDR3 spans 12 amino acids. The CDR3 DNA reads as TGTGCCAGCAGCTTGAACAGCTATGGCTACACCTTC. Translated: CASSLNSYGYTF.

The chain couples TRBV13 to TRBJ2-3; D might be TRBD2 (6 bases). CDR3 size: 15 residues. V lost 4 bases and J 5 bases, leaving 16 bases between the germline ends. Germline CDR1 and CDR2: PRHDT and FYEKMQ (reference sequence). Here the CDR3 reads CASSSPPLGGDTQYF. In DNA form, the CDR3 reads TGTGCCAGCAGCTCCCCCCCCCTGGGGGGAGATACGCAGTATTTT. Complete variable domain (other parts from reference TRBV13 and TRBJ2-3): AAGVIQSPRHLIKEKRETATLKCYPIPRHDTVYWYQQGPGQDPQFLISFYEKMQSDKGSIPDRFSAQQFSDYHSELNMSSLELGDSALYFCASSSPPLGGDTQYFGPGTRLTVL.

V and J are TRBV7-2 and TRBJ2-5; D tentatively fits TRBD1 or TRBD2 (6 bases each). The CDR3 is 15 amino acids. The V end was cut by 3 bases, the J end by 1 base, with 12 bases between. Germline CDR1 and CDR2: SGHTA and FQGNSA. The CDR3 is CASSFFSGAQETQYF. CDR3 coding DNA: TGTGCCAGCAGCTTTTTCTCGGGGGCCCAAGAGACCCAGTACTTC.

The V and J genes are TRBV28 and TRBJ1-6; D not resolved. The V end lost 3 bases, the J end lost 8 bases, and 14 bases lay between the germline ends. CDR1 and CDR2 (germline): MDHEN, SYDVKM. The CDR3 spans 15 residues. This chain's CDR3 is CASSFLSGFDSPLHF. DNA for the CDR3: TGTGCCAGCAGTTTTTTATCTGGTTTTGATTCACCCCTCCACTTT.

CDR3 in amino acids: CASSKDLAVQETQYF. The CDR3 DNA is TGTGCCAGCAGCAAAGATCTAGCGGTCCAAGAGACCCAGTACTTC. The chain is built from TRBV9 and TRBJ2-5, with 7 bases aligning to TRBD2. The germline V gene encodes CDR1 SGDLS and CDR2 YYNGEE. Losses at the gene ends were 4 bases for V and 1 base for J; bases not matched to a gene: 7. The CDR3 runs to 15 residues.

The chain employs TRBV14 and TRBJ2-7; no clear D gene. The CDR3 covers 15 residues. Germline lookup yields CDR1 SGHDN and CDR2 FVKESK. Trimming pared 0 bases from V and 1 base from J, leaving 10 bases between. This CDR3 reads CASSQDLGSSYEQYF. The CDR3 bases are TGTGCCAGCAGCCAAGATCTAGGCAGTTCCTACGAGCAGTACTTC. The whole variable domain, remainder taken from reference TRBV14 and TRBJ2-7, is EAGVTQFPSHSVIEKGQTVTLRCDPISGHDNLYWYRRVMGKEIKFLLHFVKESKQDESGMPNNRFLAERTGGTYSTLKVQPAELEDSGVYFCASSQDLGSSYEQYFGPGTRLTVT.

The table lists this clone with a few counts. The chain carries TRBV12-5 and TRBJ1-5; D is perhaps TRBD1 (5 bases). Germline V CDR1 and CDR2: LGHNT, FRNRAP. The CDR3 contains 12 residues. Trimming cost V 7 bases and J 9 bases, with 13 bases left between them. The CDR3 DNA follows: TGTGCTAGTGATCGGTCCGGGGGGCCCCAGCATTTT. Protein sequence: CASDRSGGPQHF.

The rearrangement uses TRBV5-4 and TRBJ2-5; D gene ambiguous. The better agreement between TRBJ2-7 and the DNA end casts doubt on the J call. Germline CDR1 is SGHNT and CDR2 is YYREEE (reference sequence). The length of the CDR3 is 14 residues. CDR3 residues: CASSFDDGPYEQYF. In DNA, the CDR3 is TGTGCCAGCAGCTTTGATGACGGACCCTACGAGCAGTACTTC.

V is TRBV7-9 and J is TRBJ2-1; 8 bases line up with TRBD2. The CDR3 sequence is 16 residues long. The V and J ends lost 3 bases and 1 base, in that order; junction bases with no gene match: 5. Germline V gene sequence: CDR1 SEHNR, CDR2 FQNEAQ (reference sequence). In nucleotides, the CDR3 is TGTGCCAGCAGCTTGGGGGGGACTAGTTCCTACAATGAGCAGTTCTTC. Protein product: CASSLGGTSSYNEQFF. Variable domain in full (rest from reference TRBV7-9 and TRBJ2-1): DTGVSQNPRHKITKRGQNVTFRCDPISEHNRLYWYRQTLGQGPEFLTYFQNEAQLEKSRLLSDRFSAERPKGSFSTLEIQRTEQGDSAMYLCASSLGGTSSYNEQFFGPGTRLTVL.

The chain joins TRBV7-9 to TRBJ1-2, with 10 bases identical to TRBD1. Germline lookup yields CDR1 SEHNR and CDR2 FQNEAQ (reference sequence). V shed 5 bases and J 12 bases; nucleotides not matched to a gene: 12. The CDR3 is made up of 14 amino acids. The CDR3 nucleotides read TGTGCCAGCAGCCGGGGACAGGGGTTGCGAGGCCACACCTTC. Residues: CASSRGQGLRGHTF.

The genes are TRBV6-1 and TRBJ1-5; no clear D gene. CDR1 and CDR2 (germline): MNHNS, SASEGT. This CDR3 has 14 residues. Trimming removed 8 bases at V and 1 base at J, with 12 bases between. CDR3 bases: TGTGCCAGCGGCCGGGCGGCGAGCAATCAGCCCCAGCATTTT. Translated: CASGRAASNQPQHF.

This chain uses TRBV2 with TRBJ2-7; D not resolved. CDR1 is SNHLY and CDR2 is FYNNEI in the germline V gene. Trimming cost V 1 base and J 2 bases, with 12 bases left between them. The CDR3 has 15 residues. The CDR3 DNA sequence: TGTGCCAGCAGTGAAGGAGCTCCAGGTCCCTACGAGCAGTACTTC. Translation gives CASSEGAPGPYEQYF.

This chain connects TRBV7-9 to TRBJ2-3; TRBD2 matches at 8 bases. Germline CDR1 is SEHNR and CDR2 is FQNEAQ (reference sequence). V was pared by 5 bases and J by 2 bases, with 3 bases of the junction left unmatched. CDR3 length equals 14 residues. The CDR3 nucleotides are TGTGCCAGCAGCCCCGGGGGGGCCACAGATACGCAGTATTTT. Residues: CASSPGGATDTQYF.

This chain links TRBV19 with TRBJ1-2; TRBD1 might be the D (6 bases). Trimming shortened V by 6 bases and J by 4 bases, and 15 bases separated the two germline ends. CDR1 and CDR2 from the germline V gene are LNHDA and SQIVND (reference sequence). The CDR3 runs to 14 residues. The CDR3 bases are TGTGCCAGTAGGGGTACGGGCAGGGGCTATGGCTACACCTTC. This encodes CASRGTGRGYGYTF.

This clone was counted only a few times. Here the CDR3 reads CASSVVTGELFF. In DNA, the CDR3 is TGTGCCAGCAGTGTAGTGACCGGGGAGCTGTTTTTT. The chain links TRBV25-1 to TRBJ2-2; D is ambiguous. The CDR3 consists of 12 residues. Between the trimmed V and J ends, which lost 4 bases and 5 bases, there was a span of 5 bases. Germline V gene sequence: CDR1 MGHDK, CDR2 SYGVNS.

This rearrangement joins TRBV11-2 to TRBJ2-2; no clear D gene. Germline V gene sequence: CDR1 SGHAT, CDR2 FQNNGV. V was clipped by 3 bases and J by 4 bases, with 12 bases between them. The CDR3 is 15 amino acids. Written as DNA, the CDR3 is TGTGCCAGCAGCTTCCACGTCCGGATCACCGGGGAGCTGTTTTTT. Translated: CASSFHVRITGELFF.

This clone came up once. V usage is TRBV5-1 and J usage is TRBJ1-2; 9 nucleotides align to TRBD1. This CDR3 has 13 amino acids. Trimming took 3 bases from V and 7 from J; bases not matched to a gene: 4. CDR1 is SGHRS and CDR2 is YFSETQ in the germline V gene. The CDR3 spells CASSSNRGPGYTF. The CDR3 DNA reads as TGCGCCAGCAGCTCAAACAGGGGGCCTGGCTACACCTTC. The complete variable domain, with remaining parts taken from reference TRBV5-1 and TRBJ1-2, reads KAGVTQTPRYLIKTRGQQVTLSCSPISGHRSVSWYQQTPGQGLQFLFEYFSETQRNKGNFPGRFSGRQFSNSRSEMNVSTLELGDSALYLCASSSNRGPGYTFGSGTRLTVV.